The entry below gives a single TCR beta chain sequence along with its context. Its cognate antigen is unknown. These data belong to a study of T cell responses to AZD1222 COVID-19 vaccine. Study results and limitations: Spike-spanning, vaccine-associated CD4 TCRs were dominant at 160-218 and 743-854. Recipients of AZD1222 seropositive at baseline numbered only 6 or 7.

TCRdb's table, derived via immunoSEQ multiplex PCR, lists solely in-frame clones and lacks some. Among around 94,000 clones, 84% were seen once, and the ten largest hold around 15%. Trimming cost V 1 base and J 4 bases, with 12 bases left between them. Germline values: CDR1 SQVTM, CDR2 ANQGSEA. CDR3 length equals 14 residues. This sequence was found in an adult in good health. V gene TRBV29-1 combines with J gene TRBJ2-3; D call uncertain. Sequencing was performed on peripheral blood, taken on day 0 of AZD1222 vaccination. As DNA, the CDR3 is TGCAGCGTTGAAGCGACGGGCCGGCCAGATACGCAGTATTTT. This gives the protein CSVEATGRPDTQYF.